Following are 27 T cell receptor beta chains from one sample sequenced in a study of shared clonotypes between healthy human individuals. Using immunoSEQ multiplex PCR, the repertoire was profiled, and TCRdb retains in-frame clones only, with some absent. The repertoire holds some 490,000 clones, with roughly 80% as singletons. The sample consisted of PBMCs. These receptors all come from a woman between 40 and 55 years old in good health. Some clones in this sample may be carry-over from other donors' samples.

This chain links TRBV30 with TRBJ2-6; the D is unclear. The CDR3 runs to 13 residues. Germline-derived CDR1 and CDR2 are GTSNPN and SVGIG (reference sequence). V was shortened by 1 base and J by 3 bases, with 4 bases between the two germline ends. The CDR3 DNA follows: TGTGCCTGGAGTGCTGGTGGGGCCAACGTCCTGACTTTC. The encoded protein is CAWSAGGANVLTF.

CDR3 bases: TGCAGCGTCCCGGCGGGGTCTAGCGGGAGACCTTACGAGCAGTACTTC. Translation: CSVPAGSSGRPYEQYF. The V gene is TRBV29-1, the J gene TRBJ2-7; 10 bases line up with TRBD2. CDR1 and CDR2 (germline): SQVTM, ANQGSEA. V was clipped by 6 bases and J by 4 bases; unmatched bases: 15. This CDR3 contains 16 residues.

About this clone itself: A much larger clone differs by one base, so this may be a read error. The chain has TRBV19 and TRBJ1-1, with 9 bases fitting TRBD1. The CDR3 length is 13 residues. Germline assignment: CDR1 LNHDA and CDR2 SQIVND (reference sequence). V was clipped by 9 bases and J by 1 base; unmatched bases: 3. CDR3 sequence (DNA): TGTGCCAGCCGACAGGGGGGGAACACTGAAGCTTTCTTT. Amino acid sequence: CASRQGGNTEAFF. Together with reference TRBV19 and TRBJ1-1, the CDR3 gives the full variable domain: DGGITQSPKYLFRKEGQNVTLSCEQNLNHDAMYWYRQDPGQGLRLIYYSQIVNDFQKGDIAEGYSVSREKKESFPLTVTSAQKNPTAFYLCASRQGGNTEAFFGQGTRLTVV.

This clone was recorded once. The rearrangement joins TRBV11-3 to TRBJ2-1; D uncertain. The CDR3 is 13 amino acids. The germline CDR1 and CDR2 sequences are SGHNT and YENEEA. V gave up 5 bases and J gave up 5 bases, with 10 bases separating them. The CDR3 spells CASSLGADNEQFF. CDR3 in DNA: TGTGCCAGCAGCCTTGGAGCAGACAATGAGCAGTTCTTC.

This rearrangement joins TRBV5-1 to TRBJ2-1; TRBD2 matches at 8 bases. This CDR3 has 15 residues. Per germline, CDR1 SGHRS and CDR2 YFSETQ. V was clipped by 4 bases and J by 10 bases; unmatched bases: 13. The CDR3 spells CASSPVESRGGEQFF. CDR3 DNA: TGCGCCAGCAGCCCGGTGGAAAGCCGGGGGGGCGAGCAGTTCTTC. Drawing the rest from reference TRBV5-1 and TRBJ2-1, the complete variable domain is KAGVTQTPRYLIKTRGQQVTLSCSPISGHRSVSWYQQTPGQGLQFLFEYFSETQRNKGNFPGRFSGRQFSNSRSEMNVSTLELGDSALYLCASSPVESRGGEQFFGPGTRLTVL.

The chain links TRBV18 to TRBJ1-1; D is ambiguous. The CDR3 covers 16 residues. Germline V gene lookup returns CDR1 KGHSH and CDR2 LQKENI. The V and J ends lost 0 bases and 4 bases respectively, with 15 bases between them. This chain's CDR3 is CASSPPGYDLGTEAFF. Written as DNA, the CDR3 is TGTGCCAGCTCACCACCGGGGTATGATTTGGGCACTGAAGCTTTCTTT.

This clone showed up just a few times. The V gene is TRBV9, the J gene TRBJ1-4, with D perhaps TRBD1 (5 bases). Trimming cost V 1 base and J 7 bases, with 11 bases left between them. Germline CDR1 and CDR2: SGDLS and YYNGEE. This CDR3 comprises 14 residues. CDR3 in amino acids: CASSVLPGSEKLFF. The CDR3 DNA sequence: TGTGCCAGCAGCGTACTCCCAGGGAGTGAAAAACTGTTTTTT.

This clone appeared many times. The same CDR3 arises from other DNA sequences in this sample as well. The V and J genes are TRBV28 and TRBJ1-4; D unresolved. Germline CDR1 MDHEN, CDR2 SYDVKM. Trimming stripped 3 bases from V and 6 bases from J, with 2 bases between. This CDR3 contains 11 residues. The CDR3 DNA reads as TGTGCCAGCAGTTTGGATGAAAAACTGTTTTTT. It specifies CASSLDEKLFF.

The J gene is TRBJ1-1, the V gene TRBV19, with D unresolved. CDR1 LNHDA and CDR2 SQIVND come from the germline V gene (reference sequence). V dropped 4 bases and J dropped 1 base, with 7 bases sitting between them. The CDR3 runs to 13 residues. The CDR3 loop is CASSKAENTEAFF. The CDR3 DNA follows: TGTGCCAGTAGTAAGGCGGAGAACACTGAAGCTTTCTTT. Full variable domain (missing parts from reference TRBV19 and TRBJ1-1): DGGITQSPKYLFRKEGQNVTLSCEQNLNHDAMYWYRQDPGQGLRLIYYSQIVNDFQKGDIAEGYSVSREKKESFPLTVTSAQKNPTAFYLCASSKAENTEAFFGQGTRLTVV.

J is TRBJ2-3 and V is TRBV7-9; perhaps TRBD2 as D (6 bases). The CDR3 covers 15 residues. V shed 7 bases and J shed 4 bases, with 18 bases lying between them. Germline V gives CDR1 SEHNR, CDR2 FQNEAQ (reference sequence). The CDR3 reads CASTSSGVAADTQYF. The CDR3 DNA follows: TGTGCCAGCACCAGCTCGGGGGTAGCAGCAGATACGCAGTATTTT.

This chain connects TRBV4-2 to TRBJ2-5; D is perhaps TRBD1 (6 bases). V was trimmed by 0 bases and J by 5 bases, leaving 16 bases between them. Germline CDR1 reads LGHNA; CDR2 reads YNFKEQ. The CDR3 runs to 16 residues. The CDR3 loop reads CASSQDRGRGWETQYF. The CDR3 region has the DNA TGTGCCAGCAGCCAAGATCGAGGCAGGGGATGGGAGACCCAGTACTTC.

In regard to this clone: A read error likely explains this, since a far larger clone differs by one base. V usage is TRBV7-9 and J usage is TRBJ2-1; TRBD2 matches at 13 bases. This CDR3 contains 15 residues. J was trimmed by 6 bases and V by 2 bases; bases with no gene match: 1. CDR1 SEHNR and CDR2 FQNEAQ come from the germline V gene (reference sequence). DNA of the CDR3: TGTGCCAGCAGCTTATGGACTAGCGGGAGCAATGAGCAGTTCTTC. Its protein is CASSLWTSGSNEQFF.

The rearrangement uses TRBV7-2 and TRBJ2-3; D remains ambiguous. Germline assignment: CDR1 SGHTA and CDR2 FQGNSA. Trimming removed 2 bases at V and 3 bases at J, with 12 bases between. The CDR3 runs 15 residues. The CDR3 DNA is TGTGCCAGCAGCTTACGGTCCCTGGGGACAGATACGCAGTATTTT. It codes for CASSLRSLGTDTQYF.

This chain uses TRBV28 with TRBJ2-7; the D gene is possibly TRBD1 (6 bases). CDR3 size: 15 residues. The germline V and J ends were trimmed by 3 bases and 5 bases, with 17 bases remaining between them. Germline assignment: CDR1 MDHEN and CDR2 SYDVKM. The DNA for the CDR3 is TGTGCCAGCAGTTTGGGGACATGGGCCTTGCACGAGCAGTACTTC. Protein sequence: CASSLGTWALHEQYF.

As DNA, the CDR3 is TGTGCCAGCAGCTGGACGACAGGGCTCAATCAGCCCCAGCATTTT. Protein product: CASSWTTGLNQPQHF. The chain recombines TRBV5-8 with TRBJ1-5, with TRBD1 matching 7 bases. V lost 3 bases and J lost 3; bases outside the gene matches: 6. From germline, CDR1 is SGHTS and CDR2 YDEGEE. The CDR3 length is 15 residues.

The chain combines TRBV29-1 with TRBJ2-7; 8 bases fit TRBD2. The CDR3 is made up of 13 amino acids. V trimming: 7 bases; J trimming: 7 bases; junction bases outside the gene matches: 12. Germline CDR1 is SQVTM and CDR2 is ANQGSEA. CDR3 loop: CSAWSEREREQYF. CDR3 coding DNA: TGCAGCGCGTGGTCGGAGCGGGAGAGGGAGCAGTACTTC.

The chain combines TRBV7-3 with TRBJ2-1; D ambiguous. The V gene lost 4 bases and the J gene lost 12 bases, with 16 bases spanning the gap. This CDR3 has 13 residues. Germline V lookup: CDR1 SGHTA, CDR2 FQGTGA. The CDR3 protein is CASSSYNPGVQFF. CDR3 nucleotides: TGTGCCAGCAGCTCGTATAATCCCGGTGTGCAGTTCTTC.

The genes are TRBV30 and TRBJ2-1; 12 bases map to TRBD2. The CDR3 sequence is 14 residues long. CDR1 and CDR2 from the germline V gene are GTSNPN and SVGIG (reference sequence). With 7 bases clipped from V and 9 bases from J, the junction kept 10 bases outside the gene matches. The CDR3 nucleotides are TGTGCCTCAAAGACTAGCGGGAGATCTGGTGAGCAGTTCTTC. Translated: CASKTSGRSGEQFF. The full variable domain, in which reference TRBV30 and TRBJ2-1 provide the parts outside the CDR3, is SQTIHQWPATLVQPVGSPLSLECTVEGTSNPNLYWYRQAAGRGLQLLFYSVGIGQISSEVPQNLSASRPQDRQFILSSKKLLLSDSGFYLCASKTSGRSGEQFFGPGTRLTVL.

The chain combines TRBV5-8 with TRBJ2-7; no clear D gene. CDR3 length: 10 residues. Germline CDR1 SGHTS, CDR2 YDEGEE. Deletions cut 2 bases from V and 7 bases from J, with 4 bases between. The chain's CDR3 is CASSFWEQYF. The CDR3 DNA reads as TGTGCCAGCAGCTTCTGGGAGCAGTACTTC. The full variable domain, in which reference TRBV5-8 and TRBJ2-7 provide the parts outside the CDR3, is EAGVTQSPTHLIKTRGQQATLRCSPISGHTSVYWYQQALGLGLQFLLWYDEGEERNRGNFPPRFSGRQFPNYSSELNVNALELEDSALYLCASSFWEQYFGPGTRLTVT.

The chain is built from TRBV28 and TRBJ2-1; D assignment may be TRBD1 or TRBD2 (5 bases each). V was clipped by 6 bases and J by 6 bases, with 21 bases between them. In germline, CDR1 is MDHEN, CDR2 SYDVKM. The CDR3 extends over 16 amino acids. The CDR3 region is CASRPSHSRGPNEQFF. The CDR3 coding sequence is TGTGCCAGCAGACCCTCCCACTCTAGGGGACCCAATGAGCAGTTCTTC.

This chain joins TRBV7-3 and TRBJ2-7; perhaps TRBD2 as D (6 bases). Trimming shortened V by 6 bases and J by 2 bases, and 11 bases separated the two germline ends. CDR3 size: 13 residues. Germline V gene data show CDR1 as SGHTA and CDR2 as FQGTGA. CDR3: CASSVAGTYEQYF. In DNA, the CDR3 is TGTGCCAGCAGTGTCGCGGGGACCTACGAGCAGTACTTC. The full variable domain, rest sourced from reference TRBV7-3 and TRBJ2-7, is GAGVSQTPSNKVTEKGKYVELRCDPISGHTALYWYRQSLGQGPEFLIYFQGTGAADDSGLPNDRFFAVRPEGSVSTLKIQRTERGDSAVYLCASSVAGTYEQYFGPGTRLTVT.

This clone has only one observation. The genes are TRBV27 and TRBJ2-1; D is undetermined. This CDR3 has 15 amino acids. Per germline, CDR1 MNHEY and CDR2 SMNVEV (reference sequence). V was shortened by 6 bases and J by 0 bases, with 12 bases between the two germline ends. The CDR3 is CASSPIARSYNEQFF. The DNA for the CDR3 is TGTGCCAGCAGCCCAATAGCACGCTCCTACAATGAGCAGTTCTTC.

This rearrangement joins TRBV4-3 to TRBJ1-2, with D perhaps TRBD1 (5 bases). CDR3 length: 15 amino acids. Germline CDR1 is LGHNA and CDR2 is YSLEER. The V gene lost 0 bases and the J gene lost 6 bases, with 14 bases spanning the gap. This chain's CDR3 is CASSQEVWGYDGYTF. The CDR3 DNA is TGCGCCAGCAGCCAAGAAGTTTGGGGCTACGATGGCTACACCTTC.

This rearrangement joins TRBV11-2 to TRBJ1-4; D is ambiguous. The CDR3 runs to 17 residues. V lost 0 bases to trimming and J lost 2 bases, with 13 bases between them. Germline loops: CDR1 SGHAT, CDR2 FQNNGV. DNA of the CDR3: TGTGCCAGCAGCTTAGAACCCCCCGCGGGGACTAATGAAAAACTGTTTTTT. Translating it yields CASSLEPPAGTNEKLFF. Full variable domain (rest looked up from reference TRBV11-2 and TRBJ1-4): EAGVAQSPRYKIIEKRQSVAFWCNPISGHATLYWYQQILGQGPKLLIQFQNNGVVDDSQLPKDRFSAERLKGVDSTLKIQPAKLEDSAVYLCASSLEPPAGTNEKLFFGSGTQLSVL.

This chain uses TRBV7-2 with TRBJ2-7, with D perhaps matching TRBD1 (5 bases). CDR3 length: 14 residues. The germline CDR1 and CDR2 sequences are SGHTA and FQGNSA. Trimming stripped 2 bases from V and 4 bases from J, with 12 bases between. Here the CDR3 reads CASSLRRALYEQYF. DNA of the CDR3: TGTGCCAGCAGCTTACGCAGGGCATTGTACGAGCAGTACTTC.

The table lists this clone with a few counts. The chain recombines TRBV2 with TRBJ1-1; D is perhaps TRBD1 (5 bases). V gave up 4 bases and J gave up 1 base, with 7 bases separating them. The germline CDR1 and CDR2 sequences are SNHLY and FYNNEI. CDR3 length: 13 amino acids. CDR3 DNA: TGTGCCAGCAGTGCCGACAGGAACACTGAAGCTTTCTTT. Translation gives CASSADRNTEAFF.

J is TRBJ1-4 and V is TRBV19; D may be TRBD1 (6 bases). Germline-derived CDR1 and CDR2 are LNHDA and SQIVND (reference sequence). The V gene lost 4 bases and the J gene lost 7 bases, with 13 bases spanning the gap. CDR3 length equals 14 residues. The CDR3 sequence: CASSRTVGSEKLFF. CDR3 nucleotides: TGTGCCAGTAGTAGGACAGTGGGATCTGAAAAACTGTTTTTT.